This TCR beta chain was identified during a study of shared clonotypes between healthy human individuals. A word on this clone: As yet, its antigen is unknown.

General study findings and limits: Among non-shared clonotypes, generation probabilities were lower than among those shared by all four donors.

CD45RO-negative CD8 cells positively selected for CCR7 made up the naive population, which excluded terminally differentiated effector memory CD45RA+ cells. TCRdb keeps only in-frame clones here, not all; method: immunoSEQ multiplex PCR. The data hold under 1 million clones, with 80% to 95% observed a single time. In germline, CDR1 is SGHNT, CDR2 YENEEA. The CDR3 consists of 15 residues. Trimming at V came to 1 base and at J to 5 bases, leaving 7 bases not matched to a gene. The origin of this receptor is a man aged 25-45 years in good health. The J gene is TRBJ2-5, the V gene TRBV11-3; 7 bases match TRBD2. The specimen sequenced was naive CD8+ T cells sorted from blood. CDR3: CASSLGSGLPETQYF. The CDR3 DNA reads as TGTGCCAGCAGCTTAGGTAGCGGGCTACCTGAGACCCAGTACTTC. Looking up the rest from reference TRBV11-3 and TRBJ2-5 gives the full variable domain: EAGVVQSPRYKIIEKKQPVAFWCNPISGHNTLYWYLQNLGQGPELLIRYENEEAVDDSQLPKDRFSAERLKGVDSTLKIQPAELGDSAVYLCASSLGSGLPETQYFGPGTRLLVL.